This T cell receptor (beta chain) appears in the sequencing data of a study of kidney transplant recipient with SARS-CoV-2 infection. One entry per CDR3 protein, called by TCRdb with MiXCR from the reads. The data contain roughly 250,000 distinct CDR3 sequences, 29% of them singletons. Trimming cost V 2 bases and J 3 bases, with 14 bases left between them. Per germline, CDR1 KGHSH and CDR2 LQKENI. The CDR3 totals 16 residues. The sequences come from a blood sample, collected at baseline and around day 110 from a kidney transplant recipient. This sequence was found in a male patient aged 30 to 39 who had COVID-19 and was a kidney transplant recipient. Some T cells may be supplied by the graft donor. V and J are TRBV18 and TRBJ2-1; maybe TRBD1 (6 bases). CDR3 DNA sequence: TGTGCCAGCTCACCATATGTAGGACAGAGCTACAATGAGCAGTTCTTC. Protein: CASSPYVGQSYNEQFF.